The 6 T cell receptor beta chains in this list originate from one sample, sequenced in a study of cytomegalovirus exposure and HLA in healthy donors. The protocol was immunoSEQ multiplex PCR, while the TCRdb copy is restricted to in-frame clones and leaves out a portion. The sample consists of a few hundred thousand clones, 70% to 90% of them appearing once. Source material: PBMCs. The source of these receptors is a woman aged 18-29 years in good health and CMV-seronegative.

The V gene is TRBV28, the J gene TRBJ2-7; D gene unclear. Between the trimmed V and J ends, which lost 6 bases and 5 bases, there was a span of 20 bases. CDR3 length: 15 residues. Germline V gene sequence: CDR1 MDHEN, CDR2 SYDVKM. CDR3: CASRARVIRGHEQYF. DNA of the CDR3: TGTGCCAGCAGGGCAAGAGTTATTAGAGGTCACGAGCAGTACTTC.

The chain couples TRBV29-1 to TRBJ2-2; 7 bases align to TRBD2. Per the germline V gene, CDR1 is SQVTM and CDR2 is ANQGSEA. The trim removed 7 bases at V and 3 bases at J, leaving 8 bases unmatched. CDR3 length equals 14 residues. The CDR3 region has the DNA TGCAGCGGACGAGTGGGAGGGGACACCGGGGAGCTGTTTTTT. Protein product: CSGRVGGDTGELFF.

In its sample, this clone was seen a few times. The rearrangement joins TRBV10-3 to TRBJ1-5, with TRBD1 matching over 8 bases. Losses at the gene ends were 4 bases for V and 6 bases for J; bases not matched to a gene: 2. The germline V gene encodes CDR1 ENHRY and CDR2 SYGVKD. There are 13 residues in the CDR3. The CDR3 protein is CAISGGQGQPQHF. As DNA, the CDR3 is TGTGCCATCAGTGGAGGACAGGGTCAGCCCCAGCATTTT.

V usage is TRBV4-1 and J usage is TRBJ2-3; D not resolved. Trimming pared 5 bases from V and 6 bases from J, leaving 18 bases between. The CDR3 has 15 residues. Germline V gene data show CDR1 as MGHRA and CDR2 as YSYEKL. The CDR3 DNA follows: TGCGCCAGCAGCTCCGTGACCAGACTGGAGGATACGCAGTATTTT. Translation gives CASSSVTRLEDTQYF.

V and J are TRBV30 and TRBJ2-7; no reliable D call. V dropped 0 bases and J dropped 4 bases, with 22 bases sitting between them. The CDR3 has 17 amino acids. In germline, CDR1 is GTSNPN, CDR2 SVGIG (reference sequence). CDR3 bases: TGTGCCTGGAGTGTACTTAAAACCACGCAATCTCCATACGAGCAGTACTTC. It translates to CAWSVLKTTQSPYEQYF.

The chain combines TRBV28 with TRBJ2-1; possibly TRBD1 for D (5 bases). This CDR3 comprises 17 residues. V lost 4 bases, J lost 9 bases, and 25 bases lay in between. Germline CDR1 and CDR2: MDHEN and SYDVKM. For the CDR3, the DNA is TGTGCCAGCAGTTCGATAAAAGGGGTACGGCCATTTAGTGAGCAGTTCTTC. It yields the protein CASSSIKGVRPFSEQFF.